A selection of T cell receptor beta chains follows, all from one sample in a study of CD8 T cells in Susac syndrome. From the immunoSEQ multiplex PCR reads, TCRdb called clonotypes with MiXCR, one entry per CDR3 protein. The sample includes some 170,000 distinct CDR3 sequences, about 94% of them seen just once. Sequencing was done on a sample of CD4+ T cells from PBMCs. The receptors here all came from a human donor with Susac syndrome. Both conserved end residues are part of each CDR3. D genes are given only for firm matches. Rows may omit the clone size; those that give it use once, few, many or a size class.

V	D	J	size	DNA	CDR3
TRBV20-1	TRBD2	TRBJ2-1	NA	TGCAGTGCTATTTGGGCTAGCGGGAATGAGCTCTCCTACAATGAGCAGTTCTTC	CSAIWASGNELSYNEQFF
TRBV28	NA	TRBJ1-5	NA	TGTGGGAGTTACGGTTACAGCAATCAGCCCCAGCATTTT	CGSYGYSNQPQHF
TRBV28	NA	TRBJ2-7	NA	TGTGCCAGCAACCCACCGGGGTACGAGCAGTACTTC	CASNPPGYEQYF
TRBV3-1	NA	TRBJ2-1	NA	TGTGCCAGCAGCTCCCCCTCCGCATGGGATGAGCAGTTCTTC	CASSSPSAWDEQFF
TRBV11-2	NA	TRBJ2-3	NA	TGTGCCAGCAGCTTCCAGACCTACACAGATACGCAGTATTTT	CASSFQTYTDTQYF
TRBV20-1	NA	TRBJ2-1	NA	TGCAGTGCTACCCCTGGCTCTAGCTCCTACAATGAGCAGTTCTTC	CSATPGSSSYNEQFF
TRBV29-1	NA	TRBJ1-1	NA	TGCAGCGTTGCTCAGACGTTGAACACTGAAGCTTTCTTT	CSVAQTLNTEAFF
TRBV28	TRBD1	TRBJ2-7	NA	TGTGCCAGCAGTTTAAGGGTGGTCCGACAGGGCGTAACCGAGCAGTACTTC	CASSLRVVRQGVTEQYF
TRBV5-1	TRBD1	TRBJ2-7	NA	TGCGCCAGCAGCTTGGGACAGGGGCTCACCTACGAGCAGTACTTC	CASSLGQGLTYEQYF
TRBV5-4	TRBD1	TRBJ2-7	NA	TGTGCCAGCCGACAGACAGGGAAGGCCTACGAGCAGTACTTC	CASRQTGKAYEQYF
TRBV14	TRBD2	TRBJ2-5	NA	TGTGCCAGCAGCCCCCCCGGGACTAGGTCTGAGACCCAGTACTTC	CASSPPGTRSETQYF
TRBV19	NA	TRBJ2-1	NA	TGTGCCAGTACCTCGGACAGACGGGGATCGCAGTTCTTC	CASTSDRRGSQFF
TRBV7-8	NA	TRBJ1-2	NA	TGTGCCAGCAGTCGCACTACAGCTGGCTATGGCTACACCTTC	CASSRTTAGYGYTF
TRBV11-2	NA	TRBJ2-5	few	TGTGCCAGCAGCTTAAGCCCAGGACCACAAGAGACCCAGTACTTC	CASSLSPGPQETQYF
TRBV5-1	TRBD1	TRBJ2-5	NA	TGCGCCAGCAGCTTGGAGGGACAGGTACCAGAGACCCAGTACTTC	CASSLEGQVPETQYF
TRBV27	NA	TRBJ1-4	NA	TGTGCCAGCAGTTTAGGACGGACTAATGAAAAACTGTTTTTT	CASSLGRTNEKLFF
TRBV24-1	NA	TRBJ2-5	NA	TGTGCCACCAGTGATGGTCAGGAAGAGACCCAGTACTTC	CATSDGQEETQYF
TRBV12-5	NA	TRBJ1-1	NA	TGTGCTAGTGGTGCCACGGGGACTGAAGCTTTCTTT	CASGATGTEAFF
TRBV20-1	NA	TRBJ2-7	NA	TGCAGTGCTAGGGAGGATAGCGCAACCTACGAGCAGTACTTC	CSAREDSATYEQYF
TRBV30	NA	TRBJ1-6	NA	TGTGCCTGGAGTGTAGCTCGACAAACCGGGGTTAATTCACCCCTCCACTTT	CAWSVARQTGVNSPLHF
TRBV28	TRBD1	TRBJ2-7	NA	TGTGCCAGCAGTCCGCAGGGGGCGAAACGGCCGTTTAACGAGCAGTACTTC	CASSPQGAKRPFNEQYF
TRBV15	TRBD1	TRBJ1-2	NA	TGTGCCACCAGCAGAGATGGGGACAGCATAGAGCTCACCTTC	CATSRDGDSIELTF
TRBV28	TRBD2	TRBJ2-7	NA	TGTGCCAGCAGTCAAGCGGGAGCTAGCGAGCAGTACTTC	CASSQAGASEQYF